A selection of T cell receptor beta chains follows, all from one sample in a study of OX40 agonist ivuxolimab in advanced cancers. The assay was immunoSEQ multiplex PCR, and TCRdb's table has in-frame clones only and misses some. The table lists under 20,000 clones, 60% to 85% of them singletons, with less than 55% in the top ten. Sequencing used CD4+ or CD8+ T cells sorted from blood, obtained in a trial of the OX40 agonist ivuxolimab. Every receptor here comes from an adult with an advanced solid tumor such as melanoma, head and neck, liver or kidney cancer. Both conserved end residues are part of each CDR3. The order of the fields is J gene, V gene, CDR3 protein.

J gene: TRBJ2-1; V gene: TRBV7-8; CDR3 protein: CASSPLAGGPSEQFF
J gene: TRBJ2-7; V gene: TRBV7-2; CDR3 protein: CASSLDLGTGGREQYF
J gene: TRBJ2-1; V gene: TRBV15; CDR3 protein: CATSRDGGAPNEQFF
J gene: TRBJ2-6; V gene: TRBV9; CDR3 protein: CASSGSSGAGANVLTF
J gene: TRBJ1-2; V gene: TRBV5-1; CDR3 protein: CASSLGDLGQPYTNYGYTF
J gene: TRBJ2-3; V gene: TRBV7-9; CDR3 protein: CASSSSTGGTDTQYF
J gene: TRBJ2-1; V gene: TRBV7-3; CDR3 protein: CASSPIGGSEQFF
J gene: TRBJ2-7; V gene: TRBV9; CDR3 protein: CASSSDRGRDEQYF
J gene: TRBJ1-2; V gene: TRBV5-6; CDR3 protein: CASSTQTAFGGYTF
J gene: TRBJ2-1; V gene: TRBV7-3; CDR3 protein: CASSHRGHNEQFF
J gene: TRBJ1-5; V gene: TRBV28; CDR3 protein: CASRSQGASNQPQHF
J gene: TRBJ2-1; V gene: TRBV7-9; CDR3 protein: CASSQGQLYNEQFF
J gene: TRBJ1-1; V gene: TRBV4-1; CDR3 protein: CASSYAPSTEAFF
J gene: TRBJ2-7; V gene: TRBV27; CDR3 protein: CARTGPAYEQYF
J gene: TRBJ2-1; V gene: TRBV11-2; CDR3 protein: CASSPGPGSGDSNEQFF
J gene: TRBJ2-2; V gene: TRBV4-3; CDR3 protein: CASSISAGELFF
J gene: TRBJ2-7; V gene: TRBV5-4; CDR3 protein: CASSGGTSGGYEQYF
J gene: TRBJ2-2; V gene: TRBV6-4; CDR3 protein: CASSEGAHTGELFF
J gene: TRBJ2-7; V gene: TRBV6-5; CDR3 protein: CASSYGAEQYF
J gene: TRBJ2-1; V gene: TRBV28; CDR3 protein: CASSPSPYNEQFF